The 27 T cell receptor beta chains presented below share a single source sample, sequenced in a study of blood T cells in healthy people across ages. Next came a second PCR, run for 7 to 11 cycles, which used a sample-barcoded 5' primer along with a J-beta primer mix. One entry per CDR3 protein, called by TCRdb with MiXCR from the 5' RACE reads. Seen here are around 1,900,000 distinct CDR3 sequences, more than 35% observed once, and the top ten hold more than 20%. Sequencing input: blood. Receptors were obtained from a human donor in good health.

This clonotype was observed a single time. V is TRBV6-2 or TRBV6-3 and J is TRBJ2-1; D is uncertain. The CDR3 loop spans 15 amino acids. The germline V gene encodes CDR1 MNHEY and CDR2 SVGEGT. Trimming removed 2 bases from V and 2 bases from J, with 10 bases in between. The CDR3 sequence: CASSYEGIPYNEQFF. CDR3 in DNA: TGTGCCAGCAGTTACGAAGGGATACCCTACAATGAGCAGTTCTTC.

Regarding this clonotype: This probably arose from a read error, given a far larger clone one base away. The J gene is TRBJ2-4, the V gene TRBV6-5; D unresolved. TRBJ2-7 explains the end of the DNA better; the J call may be wrong. Germline CDR1 is MNHEY and CDR2 is SVGAGI. The CDR3 extends over 12 amino acids. CDR3 DNA: TGTGCCGGCAGTTCCCCCTCCTACGAGCAGTACTTC. Encoded protein: CAGSSPSYEQYF.

The table lists this clonotype with a few counts. V is TRBV6-1 and J is TRBJ2-1; D is tentatively TRBD1 or TRBD2 (5 bases each). Trimming removed 7 bases from V and 8 bases from J, with 21 bases in between. CDR1 and CDR2 (germline): MNHNS, SASEGT. The CDR3 consists of 15 residues. CDR3 sequence: CASMGVRGESYEQFF. The CDR3 nucleotides read TGTGCCAGCATGGGGGTTAGGGGTGAGTCATATGAGCAGTTCTTC.

Written as DNA, the CDR3 is TGCAGTGCTATTATAGGGGGGGCAACCCGAATGAACACTGAAGCTTTCTTT. The encoded protein is CSAIIGGATRMNTEAFF. The genes are TRBV20-1 and TRBJ1-1, with D maybe TRBD1 (6 bases). V lost 4 bases, J lost 0 bases, and 21 bases lay in between. This CDR3 comprises 17 residues. CDR1 and CDR2 from the germline V gene are DFQATT and SNEGSKA (reference sequence).

This clonotype was observed a handful of times. The chain combines TRBV12-3 or TRBV12-4 with TRBJ2-7; TRBD1 or TRBD2 may be the D gene (5 bases each). V lost 0 bases and J lost 3, with 9 bases in between. The CDR3 runs to 14 residues. The CDR3 DNA reads TGTGCCAGCAGTTTAGCAGGGGAGAACTACGAGCAGTACTTC. Amino acids: CASSLAGENYEQYF.

This clonotype was counted only a few times. The J gene is TRBJ2-1, the V gene TRBV6-2 or TRBV6-3; D might be TRBD2 (7 bases). V shed 7 bases and J shed 5 bases, with 15 bases lying between them. Germline CDR1 reads MNHEY; CDR2 reads SVGEGT. The CDR3 consists of 14 residues. CDR3 bases: TGTGCCAGCAATAGGGGGGGGGGCAACAATGAGCAGTTCTTC. This sequence encodes CASNRGGGNNEQFF.

The chain couples TRBV7-2 to TRBJ2-7; 7 bases fit TRBD1. The assigned J gene may be wrong: the sequence end matches TRBJ2-5 better. This CDR3 has 16 residues. CDR1 SGHTA and CDR2 FQGNSA come from the germline V gene. The CDR3 sequence: CASSLDRPSALETQYF. CDR3 DNA sequence: TGTGCCAGCAGCCTGGACAGGCCATCGGCCTTAGAGACCCAGTACTTC.

The chain employs TRBV6-4 and TRBJ1-2; D gene ambiguous. The CDR3 sequence is 14 residues long. Germline V gene lookup returns CDR1 MRHNA and CDR2 SNTAGT. Trimming pared 4 bases from V and 4 bases from J, leaving 13 bases between. The CDR3 sequence: CASSASGRSYGYTF. The DNA of the CDR3 is TGTGCCAGCAGTGCCTCCGGGAGATCCTATGGCTACACCTTC.

Regarding this clonotype: Being one base from a much bigger clone, this may be a read error. This chain joins TRBV7-9 and TRBJ2-1; 7 bases agree with TRBD1. The germline gives CDR1 SEHNR, CDR2 FQNEAQ (reference sequence). V shed 5 bases and J 5 bases; nucleotides not matched to a gene: 9. The CDR3 contains 15 residues. The CDR3, as DNA: TGTGCCAGCAGCGCCACAGGGGCAAGGCACAATGAGCAGTTCTTC. This encodes CASSATGARHNEQFF. The entire variable domain, with the rest obtained from reference TRBV7-9 and TRBJ2-1, is as follows: DTGVSQNPRHKITKRGQNVTFRCDPISEHNRLYWYRQTLGQGPEFLTYFQNEAQLEKSRLLSDRFSAERPKGSFSTLEIQRTEQGDSAMYLCASSATGARHNEQFFGPGTRLTVL.

The V call is TRBV30, the J call TRBJ2-5; D remains unclear. The ends were cut back, 0 bases at V and 5 bases at J, with 10 bases in the middle. Germline CDR1 reads GTSNPN; CDR2 reads SVGIG (reference sequence). The CDR3 is 13 amino acids. CDR3 DNA: TGTGCCTGGAGTGTTACCGTACGGGAGACCCAGTACTTC. It codes for CAWSVTVRETQYF.

The chain uses TRBV11-2 and TRBJ2-7; D ambiguous. Germline CDR1 and CDR2: SGHAT and FQNNGV. V was cut by 2 bases and J by 7 bases, with 12 bases left in between. This CDR3 is built from 13 residues. DNA for the CDR3: TGTGCCAGCAGCTTATCCTTTCCGCAGGAGCAGTACTTC. It encodes CASSLSFPQEQYF.

As regards this clonotype: This may come from a read error, since a much larger clone is one base off. J is TRBJ2-7 and V is TRBV4-2; D possibly matches TRBD1 or TRBD2 (5 bases each). CDR3 length equals 13 residues. Germline V gives CDR1 LGHNA, CDR2 YNFKEQ. Trimming shortened V by 0 bases and J by 6 bases, and 9 bases separated the two germline ends. Written as DNA, the CDR3 is TGTGCCAGCAGCCAAGACGGGGCTAGCGAGCAGTACTTC. This gives the protein CASSQDGASEQYF.

The V and J genes are TRBV3-1 and TRBJ2-1; no firm D call. V was trimmed by 4 bases and J by 9 bases, leaving 13 bases between them. Germline loops: CDR1 LGHDT, CDR2 YNNKEL (reference sequence). The CDR3 covers 13 residues. CDR3 nucleotide sequence: TGTGCCAGCAGCCGACCCGAATTGAGTGAGCAGTTCTTC. Residues: CASSRPELSEQFF.

The chain links TRBV4-1 to TRBJ2-4; D not certain. This CDR3 has 17 amino acids. V lost 2 bases, J lost 0 bases, and 14 bases lay in between. Germline assignment: CDR1 MGHRA and CDR2 YSYEKL. The DNA for the CDR3 is TGCGCCAGCAGCCAACCCCAGGTCTCCGGAGCCAAAAACATTCAGTACTTC. Residues: CASSQPQVSGAKNIQYF.

The chain employs TRBV12-3 or TRBV12-4 and TRBJ1-5, with 8 bases lining up with TRBD1. Trimming at V came to 7 bases and at J to 3 bases, leaving 5 bases not matched to a gene. The CDR3 spans 14 residues. CDR3 region: CASKRQGFNQPQHF. In DNA form, the CDR3 reads TGTGCCAGCAAAAGACAGGGGTTCAATCAGCCCCAGCATTTT.

In this sample, this clonotype turned up a few times. V and J are TRBV15 and TRBJ1-5; possible D gene TRBD1, 6 bases. The CDR3 has 16 amino acids. The ends were cut back, 0 bases at V and 6 bases at J, with 15 bases in the middle. CDR1 is LNHNV, CDR2 YYDKDF, per germline (reference sequence). The CDR3 sequence: CATSRDRLEGGQPQHF. CDR3 bases: TGTGCCACCAGCAGAGATCGTCTCGAAGGGGGTCAGCCCCAGCATTTT.

This clonotype was detected a few times. This chain links TRBV7-9 with TRBJ2-1, with 10 bases identical to TRBD2. Germline values: CDR1 SEHNR, CDR2 FQNEAQ (reference sequence). V gave up 1 base and J gave up 6 bases; unmatched junction bases: 6. CDR3 length: 16 residues. CDR3 loop: CASSLVSGGATNEQFF. CDR3 bases: TGTGCCAGCAGCTTAGTAAGCGGGGGGGCCACCAATGAGCAGTTCTTC.

The V and J genes are TRBV5-1 and TRBJ1-1, with D possibly TRBD1 on 5 matching bases. In germline, CDR1 is SGHRS, CDR2 YFSETQ. This CDR3 is 16 amino acids long. V was pared by 3 bases and J by 1 base, with 16 bases between. The CDR3 sequence is CASSSGWGDRNTEAFF. The CDR3 nucleotides are TGCGCCAGCAGCTCTGGATGGGGAGACAGGAACACTGAAGCTTTCTTT.

This chain joins TRBV29-1 and TRBJ1-2; D is undetermined. Deletions cut 7 bases from V and 1 base from J, with 13 bases between. The CDR3 totals 13 residues. The germline V gene has CDR1 SQVTM and CDR2 ANQGSEA. CDR3 amino acids: CSGFDGVNYGYTF. The CDR3 DNA reads TGCAGCGGGTTCGACGGGGTTAACTATGGCTACACCTTC.

The chain recombines TRBV10-3 with TRBJ1-2, with D perhaps TRBD1 (6 bases). The germline gives CDR1 ENHRY, CDR2 SYGVKD. Trimming took 7 bases from V and 2 from J, leaving 20 bases between them. The CDR3 has 16 residues. CDR3 DNA sequence: TGTGCCATCACCGAGGGGGGGGCGCAAAAAAACTATGGCTACACCTTC. Its translation is CAITEGGAQKNYGYTF.

The V gene is TRBV9, the J gene TRBJ1-6; maybe TRBD1 (5 bases). CDR3 length: 16 residues. Trimming removed 7 bases from V and 5 bases from J, with 19 bases in between. The V gene's germline CDR1 is SGDLS and CDR2 YYNGEE. This CDR3 reads CASGASVGVNNSPLHF. CDR3 nucleotide sequence: TGTGCCAGCGGCGCCTCGGTGGGGGTGAATAATTCACCCCTCCACTTT.

This rearrangement joins TRBV7-2 to TRBJ1-1; TRBD1 agrees at 7 bases. V trimming: 5 bases; J trimming: 11 bases; junction bases outside the gene matches: 11. Germline loops: CDR1 SGHTA, CDR2 FQGNSA. The CDR3 contains 13 residues. The CDR3 DNA reads TGTGCCAGCAGCCTAAGACAGGGACTGGAGGCTTTCTTT. This sequence encodes CASSLRQGLEAFF.

This clonotype was recorded a few times. The chain recombines TRBV7-2 with TRBJ2-7; tentatively, D is TRBD1 or TRBD2 (5 bases each). Germline V gives CDR1 SGHTA, CDR2 FQGNSA. CDR3 length: 14 residues. V lost 4 bases and J lost 2, with 12 bases in between. CDR3: CASSYNGGPYEQYF. CDR3 nucleotides: TGTGCCAGCAGCTATAATGGGGGTCCCTACGAGCAGTACTTC.

This clonotype was detected many times. V and J are TRBV20-1 and TRBJ1-6; D is undetermined. The germline V gene has CDR1 DFQATT and CDR2 SNEGSKA (reference sequence). The CDR3 sequence is 16 residues long. Trimming took off 6 bases at V and 4 bases at J, with 19 bases between the two ends. For the CDR3, the DNA is TGCAGTGCCTCCTTCACCCCGGGAGCATATAATTCACCCCTCCACTTT. Translated: CSASFTPGAYNSPLHF.

The chain is built from TRBV5-5 and TRBJ1-2, with D unclear. The CDR3 is 14 residues long. Trimming left V 9 bases short and J 4 bases short, with 19 bases between. Per germline, CDR1 SGHKS and CDR2 YYEKEE (reference sequence). CDR3 loop: CATIGPTAIYGYTF. The CDR3 coding sequence is TGTGCCACCATAGGACCCACCGCTATCTATGGCTACACCTTC.

V and J are TRBV20-1 and TRBJ2-5; D unresolved. Germline CDR1 is DFQATT and CDR2 is SNEGSKA (reference sequence). V lost 0 bases, J lost 11 bases, and 4 bases lay in between. This CDR3 region has 9 residues. In nucleotides, the CDR3 is TGCAGTGCTAGAGATAAGCAGTACTTC. It encodes CSARDKQYF.

The table lists this clonotype with a few counts. The chain joins TRBV6-2 or TRBV6-3 to TRBJ2-3, with D perhaps given as TRBD1 or TRBD2 (6 bases each). This CDR3 is 16 amino acids long. Germline CDR1 and CDR2: MNHEY and SVGEGT. V dropped 7 bases and J dropped 5 bases, with 22 bases sitting between them. CDR3 nucleotides: TGTGCCAGCAAACACCCATCCGTAGGGGGAGGAGATACGCAGTATTTT. Translating gives CASKHPSVGGGDTQYF.